This T cell receptor beta chain came from a study of T cell responses to AZD1222 COVID-19 vaccine. Background on the study: Second doses were pooled across both intervals (about 4 or about 12 weeks).

This table comes from immunoSEQ multiplex PCR, and its TCRdb copy is limited to in-frame clones, with some not included. Of 85,000 to 120,000 clones listed, roughly nine tenths were seen once; the top ten hold about 4.9%. This material consisted of peripheral blood, taken on day 0 of AZD1222 vaccination. This receptor was identified in an adult in good health.

The CDR3: CASSPGEGARSGYTF. The CDR3 DNA sequence: TGTGCCAGCAGTCCTGGAGAGGGGGCAAGGAGTGGCTACACCTTC. This chain links TRBV6-5 with TRBJ1-2; 7 bases line up with TRBD1. The CDR3 runs 15 residues. Per the germline V gene, CDR1 is MNHEY and CDR2 is SVGAGI. Trimming removed 5 bases from V and 7 bases from J; junction bases left unmatched: 13.